This passage covers 25 T cell receptor beta chains from one sample sequenced in a study of CD8 T cells in Susac syndrome. Reverse transcription of roughly 0.5 to 1 ug RNA was carried out with random hexamers. TCRdb itself ran the immunoSEQ multiplex PCR reads through MiXCR, one entry per CDR3 protein. The sample holds 150,000 to 200,000 distinct CDR3 sequences, 90% to 95% seen once. The sequencing input was CD4+ T cells from PBMCs. These receptors were taken from a human donor with Susac syndrome.

The CDR3 loop reads CASSSYDRDEQYF. The CDR3 region has the DNA TGTGCCAGCAGTTCGTACGACAGGGACGAGCAGTACTTC. V is TRBV27 and J is TRBJ2-7; 7 bases align to TRBD1. V lost 4 bases to trimming and J lost 5 bases; unmatched junction nucleotides: 5. The CDR3 is 13 residues long. Germline CDR1 reads MNHEY; CDR2 reads SMNVEV (reference sequence).

This clonotype was recorded only once. The chain links TRBV20-1 to TRBJ2-1, with TRBD2 matching over 12 bases. The CDR3 length is 16 residues. Germline lookup yields CDR1 DFQATT and CDR2 SNEGSKA (reference sequence). The J segment lost 5 bases and the V segment lost 1 base, leaving 6 bases of the junction unmatched. Here the CDR3 reads CSARGTSGDMDNEQFF. The CDR3 DNA reads as TGCAGTGCTAGAGGGACTAGCGGGGACATGGACAATGAGCAGTTCTTC.

The V and J genes are TRBV20-1 and TRBJ1-4; D not certain. CDR1 is DFQATT and CDR2 is SNEGSKA in the germline V gene (reference sequence). The V end lost 3 bases, the J end lost 8 bases, and 13 bases lay between the germline ends. The CDR3 has 13 residues. This chain's CDR3 is CSASGRLFEKLFF. In DNA, the CDR3 is TGCAGTGCTAGTGGCAGGCTTTTCGAAAAACTGTTTTTT.

The V call is TRBV7-2, the J call TRBJ2-5, with D perhaps TRBD1 (6 bases). Trimming took off 1 base at V and 4 bases at J, with 10 bases between the two ends. The CDR3 contains 14 residues. Germline CDR1 and CDR2: SGHTA and FQGNSA. The CDR3 coding sequence is TGTGCCAGCAGCTTAGTGCAGGGGCGAGAGACCCAGTACTTC. Amino acids: CASSLVQGRETQYF.

This chain uses TRBV21-1 with TRBJ2-3; whether TRBD1, the table's D call, matches the DNA was not checked. TRBV21-1 is marked as a pseudogene. CDR3 length: 16 residues. CDR3 region: CASSYHLWGNPDTQYF. CDR3 coding DNA: TGTGCCAGCAGCTATCATTTATGGGGGAACCCAGATACGCAGTATTTT.

The V call is TRBV4-1, the J call TRBJ2-7, with TRBD2 matching over 10 bases. CDR1 and CDR2 (germline): MGHRA, YSYEKL. This CDR3 has 19 amino acids. Trimming at V came to 2 bases and at J to 2 bases, leaving 15 bases not matched to a gene. CDR3 sequence reads: CASSQYQDPLAGATYEQYF. Written as DNA, the CDR3 is TGCGCCAGCAGCCAATACCAGGACCCTCTAGCGGGGGCTACCTACGAGCAGTACTTC.

The chain combines TRBV6-6 with TRBJ1-4; 8 positions agree with TRBD1. CDR1 is MNHNY, CDR2 SVGAGI, per germline (reference sequence). The CDR3 has 15 amino acids. V shed 2 bases and J 7 bases; nucleotides not matched to a gene: 6. The CDR3 DNA is TGTGCCAGCAGTTACGTACAGGGGGGTTCTGAAAAACTGTTTTTT. It specifies CASSYVQGGSEKLFF.

The V and J genes are TRBV24-1 and TRBJ2-7; 11 nucleotides match TRBD1. The CDR3 loop spans 15 amino acids. V was pared by 4 bases and J by 5 bases, with 6 bases of the junction left unmatched. The V gene's germline CDR1 is KGHDR and CDR2 SFDVKD. The CDR3 region is CATSDPGTGGNEQYF. CDR3 sequence (DNA): TGTGCCACCAGTGACCCGGGGACAGGGGGGAACGAGCAGTACTTC.

The chain employs TRBV28 and TRBJ2-7, with D possibly TRBD1 on 5 matching bases. Germline V lookup: CDR1 MDHEN, CDR2 SYDVKM. V was trimmed by 6 bases and J by 2 bases, leaving 11 bases between them. This CDR3 contains 13 residues. CDR3 bases: TGTGCCAGCAGGCCAGGGAATCCCTACGAGCAGTACTTC. Translation gives CASRPGNPYEQYF.

V usage is TRBV5-4 and J usage is TRBJ2-1; D not certain. The CDR3 is made up of 19 amino acids. Trimming left V 2 bases short and J 2 bases short, with 23 bases between. In germline, CDR1 is SGHNT, CDR2 YYREEE (reference sequence). CDR3 region: CASSFVGLILKSAYNEQFF. The DNA for the CDR3 is TGTGCCAGCAGCTTCGTAGGCCTTATTTTGAAGTCCGCCTACAATGAGCAGTTCTTC.

The chain uses TRBV18 and TRBJ1-3, with TRBD1 as a possible D gene (5 bases). The length of the CDR3 is 13 residues. CDR1 is KGHSH, CDR2 LQKENI, per germline. Trimming pared 8 bases from V and 8 bases from J, leaving 16 bases between. The CDR3 spells CASKRGFEDTIYF. DNA for the CDR3: TGTGCCAGCAAGAGGGGATTTGAGGACACCATATATTTT.

V gene TRBV24-1 combines with J gene TRBJ2-1; D might be TRBD2 (6 bases). From germline, CDR1 is KGHDR and CDR2 SFDVKD. The CDR3 is 15 residues long. Trimming left V 7 bases short and J 5 bases short, with 17 bases between. The CDR3 region is CATSPGGADDNEQFF. The CDR3 DNA reads as TGTGCCACCAGCCCCGGGGGTGCCGATGACAATGAGCAGTTCTTC.

The J gene is TRBJ2-7, the V gene TRBV4-1; perhaps TRBD2 as D (5 bases). V was cut by 1 base and J by 2 bases, with 15 bases left in between. The CDR3 totals 16 residues. Germline CDR1 and CDR2: MGHRA and YSYEKL. The CDR3 bases are TGCGCCAGCAGCCAAGCGCCGGGGAATGTGGCCTACGAGCAGTACTTC. Protein: CASSQAPGNVAYEQYF.

This chain joins TRBV5-1 and TRBJ2-7, with 9 bases aligning to TRBD1. The V gene's germline CDR1 is SGHRS and CDR2 YFSETQ. J was trimmed by 5 bases and V by 1 base; bases with no gene match: 4. The CDR3 sequence is 14 residues long. This CDR3 reads CASSLSDRGDEQYF. In nucleotides, the CDR3 is TGCGCCAGCAGCTTGTCGGACAGGGGTGACGAGCAGTACTTC. The full variable domain, in which reference TRBV5-1 and TRBJ2-7 provide the parts outside the CDR3, is KAGVTQTPRYLIKTRGQQVTLSCSPISGHRSVSWYQQTPGQGLQFLFEYFSETQRNKGNFPGRFSGRQFSNSRSEMNVSTLELGDSALYLCASSLSDRGDEQYFGPGTRLTVT.

CDR3 region: CASSKVGGASSYNEQFF. The CDR3, as DNA: TGTGCCAGCAGCAAAGTTGGCGGGGCTAGCTCCTACAATGAGCAGTTCTTC. The chain carries TRBV21-1 and TRBJ2-1; the table names TRBD1, a call not compared with the DNA. TRBV21-1 is deemed a pseudogene. The CDR3 spans 17 residues.

The table lists this clonotype with a count of one. The chain combines TRBV3-1 with TRBJ2-7, with TRBD1 matching over 9 bases. CDR1 and CDR2 from the germline V gene are LGHDT and YNNKEL (reference sequence). This CDR3 has 14 amino acids. V shed 4 bases, J shed 5 bases, and the junction held 6 bases outside the gene matches. CDR3 amino acids: CASSPGTGRNEQYF. In DNA, the CDR3 is TGTGCCAGCAGCCCAGGGACAGGGAGGAACGAGCAGTACTTC.

The rearrangement joins TRBV9 to TRBJ2-2; unclear D gene. The CDR3 is made up of 13 amino acids. The ends were cut back, 0 bases at V and 3 bases at J, with 3 bases in the middle. Germline V gives CDR1 SGDLS, CDR2 YYNGEE. Written as DNA, the CDR3 is TGTGCCAGCAGCGTAGTGGACACCGGGGAGCTGTTTTTT. It translates to CASSVVDTGELFF.

The chain joins TRBV20-1 to TRBJ1-5; D might be TRBD1 (5 bases). V was pared by 1 base and J by 4 bases, with 11 bases between. Germline V lookup: CDR1 DFQATT, CDR2 SNEGSKA (reference sequence). The CDR3 spans 14 residues. CDR3 in amino acids: CSARADSLNQPQHF. CDR3 sequence (DNA): TGCAGTGCTAGAGCAGACAGTCTGAATCAGCCCCAGCATTTT.

The chain joins TRBV2 to TRBJ2-7; D possibly corresponds to TRBD1 (5 bases). V dropped 7 bases and J dropped 3 bases, with 16 bases sitting between them. Looked up from germline, CDR1 is SNHLY and CDR2 is FYNNEI. There are 14 residues in the CDR3. The DNA for the CDR3 is TGTGCCAGCACCCCAAGCTGGGGCCTCTACGAGCAGTACTTC. Translation: CASTPSWGLYEQYF. The full variable domain, its missing parts supplied by reference TRBV2 and TRBJ2-7, is EPEVTQTPSHQVTQMGQEVILRCVPISNHLYFYWYRQILGQKVEFLVSFYNNEISEKSEIFDDQFSVERPDGSNFTLKIRSTKLEDSAMYFCASTPSWGLYEQYFGPGTRLTVT.

This rearrangement joins TRBV6-5 to TRBJ2-1; D is perhaps TRBD1 or TRBD2 (5 bases each). CDR1 and CDR2 (germline): MNHEY, SVGAGI. The CDR3 totals 12 residues. Trimming cost V 5 bases and J 15 bases, with 17 bases left between them. CDR3 sequence: CASSPGPGRRFF. CDR3 coding DNA: TGTGCCAGCAGTCCCGGACCGGGGCGCCGGTTCTTC.

J is TRBJ2-2 and V is TRBV4-1; 8 bases line up with TRBD1. CDR1 and CDR2 (germline): MGHRA, YSYEKL. CDR3 length equals 15 residues. Trimming at V came to 6 bases and at J to 4 bases, leaving 7 bases not matched to a gene. CDR3 in DNA: TGCGCCAGCAGACCCTCGGACAGGGTCACCGGGGAGCTGTTTTTT. It encodes CASRPSDRVTGELFF.

This clonotype was seen only once. This sequence joins TRBV5-1 and TRBJ2-3; D uncertain. This CDR3 comprises 15 residues. The germline gives CDR1 SGHRS, CDR2 YFSETQ. Trimming left V 1 base short and J 2 bases short, with 11 bases between. CDR3 sequence: CASSLNSVSTDTQYF. The CDR3 DNA sequence: TGCGCCAGCAGCTTGAACAGTGTATCCACAGATACGCAGTATTTT. Full variable domain (outside the CDR3, taken from reference TRBV5-1 and TRBJ2-3): KAGVTQTPRYLIKTRGQQVTLSCSPISGHRSVSWYQQTPGQGLQFLFEYFSETQRNKGNFPGRFSGRQFSNSRSEMNVSTLELGDSALYLCASSLNSVSTDTQYFGPGTRLTVL.

This clonotype was seen only once. The chain carries TRBV7-3 and TRBJ2-3; TRBD2 matches 8 bases. CDR3 length: 15 amino acids. Trimming took 3 bases from V and 5 from J; bases not matched to a gene: 7. Germline CDR1 SGHTA, CDR2 FQGTGA. The CDR3 DNA is TGTGCCAGCAGCTTCGACGGGGGGGCTAAAGATACGCAGTATTTT. As protein: CASSFDGGAKDTQYF.

The sample holds a few counts of this clonotype. The CDR3 DNA reads TGTGCCAGCAGTGACAGTAACTATGGCTACACCTTC. Its protein is CASSDSNYGYTF. The gene calls are TRBV6-1 and TRBJ1-2; D call uncertain. This CDR3 comprises 12 residues. In germline, CDR1 is MNHNS, CDR2 SASEGT. V gave up 3 bases and J gave up 1 base, with 3 bases separating them.

CDR3 coding DNA: TGCGCCAGCAGCCCCCGCTCGGCCTCTGGGGCCAACGTCCTGACTTTC. Protein: CASSPRSASGANVLTF. The rearrangement links TRBV5-1 to TRBJ2-6; D call uncertain. V was shortened by 4 bases and J by 0 bases, with 11 bases between the two germline ends. This CDR3 spans 16 amino acids. Looked up from germline, CDR1 is SGHRS and CDR2 is YFSETQ.